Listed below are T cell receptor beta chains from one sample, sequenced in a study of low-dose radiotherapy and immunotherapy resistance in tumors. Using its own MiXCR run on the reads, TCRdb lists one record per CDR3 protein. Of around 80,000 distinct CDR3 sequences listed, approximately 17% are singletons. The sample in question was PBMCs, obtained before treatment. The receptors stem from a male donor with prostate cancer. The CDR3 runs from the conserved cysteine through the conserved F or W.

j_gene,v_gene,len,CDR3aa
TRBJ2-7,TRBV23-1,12,CARCGGSYEQYF
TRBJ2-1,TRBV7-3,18,CASSLKPLGQSAYNEQFF
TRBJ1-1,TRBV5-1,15,CASSLSGSMNTEAFF
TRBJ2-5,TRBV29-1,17,CSVDPQGVTSGQETQYF
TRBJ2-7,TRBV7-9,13,CATVAGGSYEQYF
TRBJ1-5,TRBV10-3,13,CATSGQINQPQHF
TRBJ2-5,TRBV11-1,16,CASSLGVGSGEETQYF
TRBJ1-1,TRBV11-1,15,CASSLQGRGNTEAFF
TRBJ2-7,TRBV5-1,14,CASSTGTGGNEQYF
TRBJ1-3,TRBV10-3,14,CAMGLSADGNTIYF
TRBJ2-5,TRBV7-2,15,CASSPTAPGTETQYF
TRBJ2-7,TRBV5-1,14,CASSIRDRGHEQYF
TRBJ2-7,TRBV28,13,CASRTSAIYEQYF
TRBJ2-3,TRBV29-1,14,CSGSAGASTDTQYF
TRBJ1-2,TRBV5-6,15,CASSGGQGAYYGYTF
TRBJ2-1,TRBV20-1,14,CSAEQHRLNNEQFF
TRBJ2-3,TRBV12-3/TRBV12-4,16,CASSSAGGALDDTQYF
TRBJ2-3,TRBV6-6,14,CASNGGSALGTQYF
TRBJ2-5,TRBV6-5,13,CASSYSPGETQYF